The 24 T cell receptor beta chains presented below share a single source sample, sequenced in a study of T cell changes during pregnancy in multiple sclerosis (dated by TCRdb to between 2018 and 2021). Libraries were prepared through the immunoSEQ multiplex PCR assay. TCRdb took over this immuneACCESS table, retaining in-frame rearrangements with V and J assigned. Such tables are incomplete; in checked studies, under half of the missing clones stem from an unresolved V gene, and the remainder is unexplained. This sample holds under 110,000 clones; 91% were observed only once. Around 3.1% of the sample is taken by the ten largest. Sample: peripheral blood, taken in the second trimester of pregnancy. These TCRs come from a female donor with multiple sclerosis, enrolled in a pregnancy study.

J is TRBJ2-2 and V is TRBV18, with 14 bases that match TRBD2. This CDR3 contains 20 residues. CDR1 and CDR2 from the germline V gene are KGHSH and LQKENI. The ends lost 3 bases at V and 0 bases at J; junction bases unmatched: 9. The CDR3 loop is CASSPRGLAGDSANTGELFF. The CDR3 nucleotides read TGTGCCAGCTCACCCAGGGGACTAGCGGGAGACTCCGCGAACACCGGGGAGCTGTTTTTT.

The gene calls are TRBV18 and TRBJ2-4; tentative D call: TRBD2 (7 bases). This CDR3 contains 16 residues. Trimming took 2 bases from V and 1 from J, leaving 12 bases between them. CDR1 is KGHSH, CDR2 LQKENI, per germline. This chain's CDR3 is CASSPAGAEAKNIQYF. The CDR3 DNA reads TGTGCCAGCTCACCAGCGGGGGCGGAGGCCAAAAACATTCAGTACTTC.

The CDR3 loop is CASSSYIGTGSGELFF. The CDR3, as DNA: TGTGCCAGCAGTTCTTATATAGGGACAGGGTCCGGGGAGCTGTTTTTT. V gene TRBV28 combines with J gene TRBJ2-2; 9 bases map to TRBD1. The CDR3 has 16 residues. Germline V gene sequence: CDR1 MDHEN, CDR2 SYDVKM. V was pared by 4 bases and J by 6 bases, with 9 bases of the junction left unmatched. Full variable domain (rest looked up from reference TRBV28 and TRBJ2-2): DVKVTQSSRYLVKRTGEKVFLECVQDMDHENMFWYRQDPGLGLRLIYFSYDVKMKEKGDIPEGYSVSREKKERFSLILESASTNQTSMYLCASSSYIGTGSGELFFGEGSRLTVL.

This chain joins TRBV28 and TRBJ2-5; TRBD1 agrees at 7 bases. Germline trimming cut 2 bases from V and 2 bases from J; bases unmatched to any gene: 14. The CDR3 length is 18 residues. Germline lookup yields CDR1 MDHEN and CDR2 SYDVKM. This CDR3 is CASSLPRPYRGAQETQYF. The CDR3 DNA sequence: TGTGCCAGCAGTTTACCCCGCCCCTACAGGGGAGCACAAGAGACCCAGTACTTC.

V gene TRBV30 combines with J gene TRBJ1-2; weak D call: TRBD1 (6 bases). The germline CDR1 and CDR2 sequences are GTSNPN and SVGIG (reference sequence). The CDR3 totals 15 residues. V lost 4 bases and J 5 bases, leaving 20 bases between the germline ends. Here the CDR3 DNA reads TGTGCCTGGAAGCCCTTCGGGGGGCTGGCGTATGGCTACACCTTC. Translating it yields CAWKPFGGLAYGYTF.

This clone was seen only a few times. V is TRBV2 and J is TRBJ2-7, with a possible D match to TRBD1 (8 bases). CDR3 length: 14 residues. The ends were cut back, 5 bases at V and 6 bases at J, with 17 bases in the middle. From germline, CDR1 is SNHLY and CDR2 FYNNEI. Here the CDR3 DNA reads TGTGCCAGCAGTCTACGGACAGGGAGGGGCGAGCAGTACTTC. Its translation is CASSLRTGRGEQYF. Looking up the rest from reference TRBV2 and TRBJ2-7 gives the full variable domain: EPEVTQTPSHQVTQMGQEVILRCVPISNHLYFYWYRQILGQKVEFLVSFYNNEISEKSEIFDDQFSVERPDGSNFTLKIRSTKLEDSAMYFCASSLRTGRGEQYFGPGTRLTVT.

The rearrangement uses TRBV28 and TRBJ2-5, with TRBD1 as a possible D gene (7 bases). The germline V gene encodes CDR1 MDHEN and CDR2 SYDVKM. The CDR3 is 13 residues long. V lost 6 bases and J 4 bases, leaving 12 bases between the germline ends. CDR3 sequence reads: CASSSGGRETQYF. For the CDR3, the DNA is TGTGCCAGCAGCTCAGGGGGGCGAGAGACCCAGTACTTC.

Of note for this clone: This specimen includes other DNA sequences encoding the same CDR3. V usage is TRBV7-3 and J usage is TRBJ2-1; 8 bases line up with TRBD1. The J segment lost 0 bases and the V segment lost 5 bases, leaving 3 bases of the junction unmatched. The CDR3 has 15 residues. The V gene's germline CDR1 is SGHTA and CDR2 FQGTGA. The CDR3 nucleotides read TGTGCCAGCAGCAGACAGGGGAGCTCCTACAATGAGCAGTTCTTC. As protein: CASSRQGSSYNEQFF.

In DNA form, the CDR3 reads TGTGCCACCAGCAGAGGGAGGACAGGCTCTTTCTCGTATGGCTACACCTTC. Amino acid sequence: CATSRGRTGSFSYGYTF. The J gene is TRBJ1-2, the V gene TRBV15; 7 nucleotides line up with TRBD1. Losses at the gene ends were 1 base for V and 5 bases for J; bases not matched to a gene: 13. This CDR3 comprises 17 residues. The germline V gene has CDR1 LNHNV and CDR2 YYDKDF (reference sequence).

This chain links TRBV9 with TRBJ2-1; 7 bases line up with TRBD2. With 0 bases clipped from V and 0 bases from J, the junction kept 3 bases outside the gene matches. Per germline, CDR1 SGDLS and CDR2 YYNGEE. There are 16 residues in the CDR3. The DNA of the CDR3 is TGTGCCAGCAGCGTAGACGGCGGGAGCTCCTACAATGAGCAGTTCTTC. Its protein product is CASSVDGGSSYNEQFF.

The CDR3 loop reads CASSQGRSSYEQYF. In nucleotides, the CDR3 is TGCGCCAGCAGCCAAGGTAGGAGCTCCTACGAGCAGTACTTC. The rearrangement uses TRBV4-3 and TRBJ2-7; D is ambiguous. The V gene lost 1 base and the J gene lost 0 bases, with 7 bases spanning the gap. Germline V CDR1 and CDR2: LGHNA, YSLEER. There are 14 residues in the CDR3.

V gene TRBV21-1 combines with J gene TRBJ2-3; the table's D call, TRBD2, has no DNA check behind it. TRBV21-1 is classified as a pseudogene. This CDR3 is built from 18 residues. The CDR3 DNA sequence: TGTGCCAGCAGCTCCCCGGGGACTAGCGGGAGGGCCGGTGAAGAGCAGTATTTT. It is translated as CASSSPGTSGRAGEEQYF.

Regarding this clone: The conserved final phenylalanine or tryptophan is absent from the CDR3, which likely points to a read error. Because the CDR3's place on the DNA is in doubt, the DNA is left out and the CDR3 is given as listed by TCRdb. The CDR3 region is CASSETDILAPSC. The J gene is TRBJ1-2, the V gene TRBV2; TRBD1, the table's D call, lacks a check against the DNA. CDR1 SNHLY and CDR2 FYNNEI come from the germline V gene. With termini counted, the CDR3 has 13 amino acids.

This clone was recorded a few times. CDR3 DNA sequence: TGTGCCTGGAGTGTAGGGGGGACAGGGGGCAATCAGCCCCAGCATTTT. It translates to CAWSVGGTGGNQPQHF. The rearrangement links TRBV30 to TRBJ1-5, with 10 bases lining up with TRBD1. Losses at the gene ends were 0 bases for V and 2 bases for J; bases not matched to a gene: 4. Germline V gene data show CDR1 as GTSNPN and CDR2 as SVGIG (reference sequence). The CDR3 loop spans 16 amino acids.

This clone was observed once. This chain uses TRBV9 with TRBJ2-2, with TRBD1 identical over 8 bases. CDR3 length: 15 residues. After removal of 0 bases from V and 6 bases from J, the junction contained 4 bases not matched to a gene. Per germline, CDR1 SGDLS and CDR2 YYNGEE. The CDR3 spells CASSVDPGGSGELFF. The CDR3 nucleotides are TGTGCCAGCAGCGTAGATCCAGGGGGCTCCGGGGAGCTGTTTTTT. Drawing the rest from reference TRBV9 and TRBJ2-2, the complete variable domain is DSGVTQTPKHLITATGQRVTLRCSPRSGDLSVYWYQQSLDQGLQFLIQYYNGEERAKGNILERFSAQQFPDLHSELNLSSLELGDSALYFCASSVDPGGSGELFFGEGSRLTVL.

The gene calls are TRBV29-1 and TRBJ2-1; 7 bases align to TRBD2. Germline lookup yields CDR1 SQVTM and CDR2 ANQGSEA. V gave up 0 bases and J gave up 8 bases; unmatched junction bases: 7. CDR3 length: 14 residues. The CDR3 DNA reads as TGCAGCGTTGAAGAGGGGACTACGGTCCATGAGCAGTTCTTC. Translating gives CSVEEGTTVHEQFF.

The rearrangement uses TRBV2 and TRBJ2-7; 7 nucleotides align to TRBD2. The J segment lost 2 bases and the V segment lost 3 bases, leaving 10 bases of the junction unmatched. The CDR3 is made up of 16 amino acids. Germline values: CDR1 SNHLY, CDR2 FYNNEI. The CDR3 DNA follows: TGTGCCAGCAGTGACCGCCTAGCGGTCGTAACCTACGAGCAGTACTTC. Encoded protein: CASSDRLAVVTYEQYF.

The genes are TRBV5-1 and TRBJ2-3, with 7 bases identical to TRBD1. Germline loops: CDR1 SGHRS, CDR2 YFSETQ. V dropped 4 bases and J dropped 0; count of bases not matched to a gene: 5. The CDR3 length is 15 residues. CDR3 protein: CASSRGQSSTDTQYF. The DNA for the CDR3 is TGCGCCAGCAGCCGGGGACAGTCTAGCACAGATACGCAGTATTTT.

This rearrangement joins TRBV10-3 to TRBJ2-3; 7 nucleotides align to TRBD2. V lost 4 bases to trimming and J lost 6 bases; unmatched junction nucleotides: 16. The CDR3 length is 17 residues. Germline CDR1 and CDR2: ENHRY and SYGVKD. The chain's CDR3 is CAISGQVGAGLLDTQYF. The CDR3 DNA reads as TGTGCCATCAGTGGACAAGTAGGAGCGGGACTCCTGGATACGCAGTATTTT.

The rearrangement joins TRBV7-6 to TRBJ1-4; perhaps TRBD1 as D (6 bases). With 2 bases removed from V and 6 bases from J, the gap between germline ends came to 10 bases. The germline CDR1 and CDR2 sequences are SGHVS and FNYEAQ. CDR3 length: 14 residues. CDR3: CASSLLAGDEKLFF. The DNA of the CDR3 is TGTGCCAGCAGCTTATTGGCAGGGGATGAAAAACTGTTTTTT.

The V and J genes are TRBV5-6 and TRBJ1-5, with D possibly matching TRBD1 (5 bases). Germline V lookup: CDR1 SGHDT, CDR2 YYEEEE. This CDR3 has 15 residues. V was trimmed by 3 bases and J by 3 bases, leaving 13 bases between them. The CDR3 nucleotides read TGTGCCAGCAGCTCGACAGACACCTACAATCAGCCCCAGCATTTT. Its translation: CASSSTDTYNQPQHF. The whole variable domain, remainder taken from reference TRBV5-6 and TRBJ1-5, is DAGVTQSPTHLIKTRGQQVTLRCSPKSGHDTVSWYQQALGQGPQFIFQYYEEEERQRGNFPDRFSGHQFPNYSSELNVNALLLGDSALYLCASSSTDTYNQPQHFGDGTRLSIL.

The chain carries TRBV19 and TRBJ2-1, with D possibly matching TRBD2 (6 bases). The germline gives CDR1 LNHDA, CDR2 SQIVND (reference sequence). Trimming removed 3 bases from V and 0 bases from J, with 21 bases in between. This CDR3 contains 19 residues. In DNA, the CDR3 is TGTGCCAGTAGTATGCGCGGCAGGGCCTCCGGGAGCTCCTACAATGAGCAGTTCTTC. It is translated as CASSMRGRASGSSYNEQFF.

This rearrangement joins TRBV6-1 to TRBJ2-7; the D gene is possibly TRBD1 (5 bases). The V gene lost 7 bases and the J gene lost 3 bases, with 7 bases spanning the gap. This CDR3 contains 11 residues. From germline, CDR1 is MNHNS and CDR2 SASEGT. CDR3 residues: CASTGNYEQYF. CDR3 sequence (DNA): TGTGCCAGCACAGGGAACTACGAGCAGTACTTC.

CDR3 bases: TGTGCCAGCAGTGCTATTTGGCAGGGGGGTGAAAAACTGTTTTTT. This encodes CASSAIWQGGEKLFF. V gene TRBV2 combines with J gene TRBJ1-4, with 7 bases matching TRBD1. The CDR3 consists of 15 residues. Germline CDR1 SNHLY, CDR2 FYNNEI. V was pared by 4 bases and J by 7 bases, with 9 bases of the junction left unmatched.